The 25 T cell receptor beta chains presented below share a single source sample, sequenced in a study of cytomegalovirus exposure and HLA in healthy donors. A multiplex PCR was run with 60 Vbeta primers and 13 Jbeta primers. The table came from immunoSEQ multiplex PCR; TCRdb's copy has only in-frame clones and leaves some out. This table has under 150,000 clones, 81% appearing once. Sequenced sample: PBMCs. The receptors originated from a woman in her thirties or forties in good health and CMV-seropositive.

The V and J genes are TRBV7-3 and TRBJ2-7, with 7 bases lining up with TRBD1. Germline lookup yields CDR1 SGHTA and CDR2 FQGTGA. This CDR3 contains 15 residues. Trimming at V came to 3 bases and at J to 1 base, leaving 6 bases not matched to a gene. This CDR3 is CASSLGRGISYEQYF. CDR3 in DNA: TGTGCCAGCAGCTTGGGCAGGGGGATATCCTACGAGCAGTACTTC.

The chain couples TRBV29-1 to TRBJ2-7; 10 positions agree with TRBD2. Germline CDR1 SQVTM, CDR2 ANQGSEA. J lost 2 bases, V lost 4 bases, and 2 bases had no gene match. This CDR3 comprises 13 residues. In nucleotides, the CDR3 is TGCAGCGTTGGGACTAGCGGTGCCTACGAGCAGTACTTC. Translation: CSVGTSGAYEQYF.

The chain uses TRBV4-3 and TRBJ2-5; 7 positions agree with TRBD1. J was trimmed by 2 bases and V by 5 bases; bases with no gene match: 8. The CDR3 spans 15 residues. Germline CDR1 reads LGHNA; CDR2 reads YSLEER. This CDR3 is CASSAHRGRQETQYF. Here the CDR3 DNA reads TGCGCCAGCAGCGCACACAGGGGACGGCAAGAGACCCAGTACTTC.

The gene calls are TRBV9 and TRBJ1-2; 9 nucleotides match TRBD1. The V and J ends lost 3 bases and 4 bases, in that order; junction bases with no gene match: 4. The germline V gene encodes CDR1 SGDLS and CDR2 YYNGEE. The CDR3 spans 14 residues. The chain's CDR3 is CASSEQGAGYGYTF. The CDR3 DNA sequence: TGTGCCAGCAGCGAACAGGGGGCGGGCTATGGCTACACCTTC.

This clone is a singleton in its sample. The chain joins TRBV5-5 to TRBJ1-5; D not resolved. The CDR3 consists of 15 residues. With 0 bases removed from V and 2 bases from J, the gap between germline ends came to 9 bases. Germline V gene sequence: CDR1 SGHKS, CDR2 YYEKEE (reference sequence). Here the CDR3 reads CASSLAGSGNQPQHF. The CDR3 nucleotides read TGTGCCAGCAGCTTGGCGGGGTCGGGCAATCAGCCCCAGCATTTT.

The chain couples TRBV4-1 to TRBJ2-1; 8 nucleotides align to TRBD2. There are 15 residues in the CDR3. CDR1 and CDR2 (germline): MGHRA, YSYEKL. With V trimmed by 2 bases and J by 1 base, 1 base remained unmatched. In nucleotides, the CDR3 is TGCGCCAGCAGCCAAACTAGCGGATCCTACAATGAGCAGTTCTTC. Residues: CASSQTSGSYNEQFF.

In its sample, this clone was seen once. The genes are TRBV29-1 and TRBJ2-1; tentatively, D is TRBD2 (6 bases). Trimming cost V 4 bases and J 7 bases, with 26 bases left between them. The CDR3 sequence is 17 residues long. Germline CDR1 SQVTM, CDR2 ANQGSEA. The CDR3 spells CSVVVSAFLSGGNEQFF. The CDR3 coding sequence is TGCAGCGTTGTAGTTTCGGCTTTCCTCTCAGGAGGGAATGAGCAGTTCTTC.

This chain links TRBV9 with TRBJ2-5; 9 bases fit TRBD1. V was clipped by 3 bases and J by 5 bases; unmatched bases: 5. This CDR3 spans 14 amino acids. The germline V gene has CDR1 SGDLS and CDR2 YYNGEE. This chain's CDR3 is CASSAQQGAETQYF. The CDR3 coding sequence is TGTGCCAGCAGCGCCCAACAGGGGGCGGAGACCCAGTACTTC.

The CDR3 sequence: CASSELEVFRPQHF. Written as DNA, the CDR3 is TGTGCCAGTAGTGAATTAGAAGTTTTCCGGCCCCAGCATTTT. The chain links TRBV19 to TRBJ1-5; D gene unclear. The CDR3 consists of 14 residues. Germline-derived CDR1 and CDR2 are LNHDA and SQIVND (reference sequence). V lost 5 bases and J 9 bases, leaving 17 bases between the germline ends.

The rearrangement uses TRBV10-1 and TRBJ1-6; the D gene is possibly TRBD1 (5 bases). The CDR3 is 13 residues long. V gave up 9 bases and J gave up 10 bases, with 16 bases separating them. The germline CDR1 and CDR2 sequences are WNHNN and SYGVQD (reference sequence). The CDR3 DNA reads TGCGCCAGACATCCCAGGGTAGGATCACCCCTCCACTTT. It specifies CARHPRVGSPLHF.

J is TRBJ2-5 and V is TRBV18, with 12 bases that match TRBD2. The V segment lost 6 bases and the J segment 4 bases; nucleotides outside the gene matches: 9. The CDR3 is made up of 16 amino acids. CDR1 is KGHSH, CDR2 LQKENI, per germline. CDR3 in amino acids: CASSQTSGSPVETQYF. The DNA of the CDR3 is TGTGCCAGCTCCCAGACTAGCGGGAGCCCCGTAGAGACCCAGTACTTC.

The rearrangement uses TRBV9 and TRBJ2-3; TRBD1 is a possible D gene (6 bases). V lost 0 bases and J 4 bases, leaving 12 bases between the germline ends. Germline V gives CDR1 SGDLS, CDR2 YYNGEE. The CDR3 runs 15 residues. The CDR3 nucleotides read TGTGCCAGCAGCGTAGCCGGACAGTCCGCAGATACGCAGTATTTT. Protein: CASSVAGQSADTQYF.

The chain joins TRBV15 to TRBJ1-1, with 11 nucleotides matching TRBD1. Trimming removed 4 bases from V and 4 bases from J; junction bases left unmatched: 8. CDR3 length: 16 amino acids. Germline V gene sequence: CDR1 LNHNV, CDR2 YYDKDF (reference sequence). The CDR3 spells CATSTGQGAVGTEAFF. The CDR3 coding sequence is TGTGCCACCAGCACTGGACAGGGGGCGGTTGGCACTGAAGCTTTCTTT.

As to this clone: The sample has other DNA sequences that encode this CDR3 too. This rearrangement joins TRBV4-1 to TRBJ2-7, with TRBD2 identical over 7 bases. The CDR3 has 15 amino acids. V lost 3 bases and J lost 5; bases outside the gene matches: 10. Germline CDR1 MGHRA, CDR2 YSYEKL. The CDR3 DNA follows: TGCGCCAGCAGCCAGGTCGGCGGGAGAGTAAACGAGCAGTACTTC. Its protein is CASSQVGGRVNEQYF.

V usage is TRBV5-8 and J usage is TRBJ1-2; the D gene is possibly TRBD1 (5 bases). This CDR3 spans 12 amino acids. Trimming pared 3 bases from V and 11 bases from J, leaving 14 bases between. Germline V gene lookup returns CDR1 SGHTS and CDR2 YDEGEE. Here the CDR3 reads CASSSGGGSYTF. CDR3 nucleotides: TGTGCCAGCAGCTCCGGCGGGGGGTCTTACACCTTC. Using reference TRBV5-8 and TRBJ1-2 for the parts outside the CDR3, the full variable domain is EAGVTQSPTHLIKTRGQQATLRCSPISGHTSVYWYQQALGLGLQFLLWYDEGEERNRGNFPPRFSGRQFPNYSSELNVNALELEDSALYLCASSSGGGSYTFGSGTRLTVV.

This sequence joins TRBV7-2 and TRBJ2-5, with D perhaps TRBD1 (5 bases). CDR1 is SGHTA and CDR2 is FQGNSA in the germline V gene. The CDR3 has 14 residues. V was pared by 1 base and J by 4 bases, with 10 bases between. The CDR3 coding sequence is TGTGCCAGCAGCTTAGGTGGAGACAGAGAGACCCAGTACTTC. Protein product: CASSLGGDRETQYF.

The J gene is TRBJ1-2, the V gene TRBV18; a possible D gene is TRBD1 (5 bases). This CDR3 has 15 amino acids. Trimming pared 2 bases from V and 2 bases from J, leaving 12 bases between. The germline V gene encodes CDR1 KGHSH and CDR2 LQKENI. The CDR3 reads CASSPDRGLNYGYTF. The CDR3 coding sequence is TGTGCCAGCTCACCAGATAGGGGACTAAACTATGGCTACACCTTC.

The J gene is TRBJ2-5, the V gene TRBV25-1; TRBD2 matches 8 bases. The germline gives CDR1 MGHDK, CDR2 SYGVNS. This CDR3 is built from 14 residues. V was clipped by 6 bases and J by 14 bases; unmatched bases: 17. The CDR3 DNA reads as TGTGCCAGCAGCCCCCGGGGGGGGCCCAAGAGGGCATACTTC. Translating it yields CASSPRGGPKRAYF.

The chain employs TRBV7-6 and TRBJ2-6, with unresolved D. The CDR3 extends over 17 amino acids. Trimming shortened V by 4 bases and J by 0 bases, and 13 bases separated the two germline ends. Germline lookup yields CDR1 SGHVS and CDR2 FNYEAQ. CDR3 region: CASSSRPSTSGANVLTF. In DNA form, the CDR3 reads TGTGCCAGCAGCTCTAGGCCTTCTACCTCTGGGGCCAACGTCCTGACTTTC.

The chain links TRBV19 to TRBJ1-3, with D perhaps TRBD1 (6 bases). Deletions cut 7 bases from V and 3 bases from J, with 13 bases between. Germline assignment: CDR1 LNHDA and CDR2 SQIVND (reference sequence). The length of the CDR3 is 14 residues. The CDR3 here is CASTLGQIGNTIYF. CDR3 bases: TGTGCCAGTACACTCGGACAGATTGGAAACACCATATATTTT.

The CDR3 coding sequence is TGTGCCGGGGGGACAGGGGGGCCGGGCACCGGGGAGCTGTTTTTT. It yields the protein CAGGTGGPGTGELFF. V gene TRBV28 combines with J gene TRBJ2-2; TRBD1 matches at 11 bases. J was trimmed by 4 bases and V by 11 bases; bases with no gene match: 9. Germline CDR1 is MDHEN and CDR2 is SYDVKM. CDR3 length: 15 residues.

CDR3 protein: CASSPPGQGAREQYF. The CDR3, as DNA: TGTGCCAGCAGTCCCCCGGGACAGGGGGCGAGAGAGCAGTACTTC. The chain employs TRBV27 and TRBJ2-7; 12 bases agree with TRBD1. Germline V gene data show CDR1 as MNHEY and CDR2 as SMNVEV (reference sequence). The CDR3 extends over 15 amino acids. The V and J ends lost 5 bases and 7 bases, in that order; junction bases with no gene match: 9.

The V gene is TRBV28, the J gene TRBJ1-4; 7 bases line up with TRBD1. The CDR3 is 15 amino acids. Germline V lookup: CDR1 MDHEN, CDR2 SYDVKM. J was trimmed by 3 bases and V by 3 bases; bases with no gene match: 4. The CDR3 is CASSFQTGPNEKLFF. CDR3 nucleotides: TGTGCCAGCAGTTTCCAGACAGGGCCTAATGAAAAACTGTTTTTT.

The sample holds one count of this clone. The chain combines TRBV2 with TRBJ2-7, with 9 bases lining up with TRBD1. J was trimmed by 0 bases and V by 5 bases; bases with no gene match: 2. There are 14 residues in the CDR3. CDR1 SNHLY and CDR2 FYNNEI come from the germline V gene. The CDR3 DNA reads TGTGCCAGCAGTCCGACAGGGGGCTCCTACGAGCAGTACTTC. It specifies CASSPTGGSYEQYF.

The chain is built from TRBV29-1 and TRBJ2-5, with D tentatively TRBD2 (6 bases). TRBJ2-7 explains the end of the DNA better; the J call may be wrong. The CDR3 runs to 12 residues. Per germline, CDR1 SQVTM and CDR2 ANQGSEA. Here the CDR3 DNA reads TGCAGCGTTCGTAGCGGAACCTACGAGCAGTACTTC. Encoded protein: CSVRSGTYEQYF.